This is a list of T cell receptor beta chains from one sample in a study of T-cell memory formation after mild COVID-19. TCRdb fed the 5' RACE reads into MiXCR, producing one record per CDR3 protein. The sample lists 150,000 to 200,000 distinct CDR3 sequences, roughly 15% seen once, with 14% in the top ten. Input material: PBMCs or a T cell subset sorted from them (not recorded which). These receptors originate from an adult woman who had mild COVID-19 (a few samples of this study predate the infection). Cell type and time point are not known. Both conserved end residues are trimmed from each CDR3. A D gene is named only where the DNA matches it firmly.

J gene	D gene	V gene	CDR3 protein
TRBJ2-5	TRBD1	TRBV7-8	ASSLETGGGETQY
TRBJ2-1	.	TRBV18	ASSPLLLEGALDEQF
TRBJ2-2	TRBD2	TRBV9	ASSASGGTDTLAGELF
TRBJ2-7	.	TRBV15	ATASRADEQY
TRBJ2-1	TRBD1	TRBV5-1	ASSLGQGAANEQF
TRBJ1-6	.	TRBV4-1	ASSQEGTSSYNSPLH
TRBJ2-1	.	TRBV5-1	ASSLAGRSSSYNEQF
TRBJ2-2	.	TRBV29-1	SVSFGGTGELF
TRBJ2-3	.	TRBV7-2	ASSLQSSTDTQY
TRBJ2-3	.	TRBV29-1	SVTQGTTDTQY
TRBJ2-2	.	TRBV3-1	ASSPERYAGELF
TRBJ2-3	TRBD2	TRBV10-3	AISEQREGDTQY
TRBJ2-1	.	TRBV7-2	ASTPSWQLRNEQF
TRBJ2-2	.	TRBV7-8	ASSSRQGLTGELF
TRBJ1-2	TRBD1	TRBV4-1	ASSQVQGFGGYT
TRBJ2-2	TRBD2	TRBV6-5	ASSYSWLAATGELF
TRBJ2-1	.	TRBV20-1	SARRGYNEQF
TRBJ2-2	TRBD2	TRBV12-3/TRBV12-4	ASTTEFTTSLRPGELF
TRBJ2-7	TRBD2	TRBV30	AWSAPGLARREQY
TRBJ1-5	.	TRBV7-2	ASSLLVGNQPQH
TRBJ1-1	.	TRBV24-1	ATRSGGGNTEAF
TRBJ2-3	.	TRBV6-2/TRBV6-3	ASSYSSTQY
TRBJ2-5	TRBD1	TRBV5-1	ASSPGTGTETQY
TRBJ1-1	TRBD1	TRBV20-1	SARDLVQGLTMNTEAF
TRBJ2-7	TRBD1	TRBV5-1	ASSTWTGSSYEQY
TRBJ2-4	.	TRBV7-6	ASSLHRDGKNIQY
TRBJ1-1	.	TRBV24-1	ATSDAGRRNEAF
TRBJ2-7	TRBD1	TRBV10-3	ATSGQGISYEQY
TRBJ1-3	.	TRBV7-8	ASSLGHGPNSGNTIY
TRBJ2-7	.	TRBV28	ASSLWPEAGYEQY
TRBJ1-1	.	TRBV2	ASSEASPGAF
TRBJ2-2	TRBD1	TRBV5-1	ASSPEGQGIGGELF
TRBJ2-5	.	TRBV20-1	SATRKPTETQY
TRBJ2-5	TRBD2	TRBV3-1	ASSQGTSQETQY
TRBJ2-1	TRBD1	TRBV6-1	ASGARGQGSPNEQF
TRBJ2-2	.	TRBV9	ASGLPQNTGELF
TRBJ2-5	.	TRBV6-2/TRBV6-3	ASRDGETQY
TRBJ1-1	.	TRBV6-5	ASSYSQGSWAF
TRBJ1-4	.	TRBV9	ASSLRGGSEKLF
TRBJ1-1	.	TRBV12-3/TRBV12-4	ASSLVRTYRESRGTEAF
TRBJ2-7	.	TRBV5-1	ASSLVGEQGFADEQY
TRBJ1-1	TRBD1	TRBV29-1	SVGQGTMNTEAF
TRBJ2-3	TRBD2	TRBV12-3/TRBV12-4	ASCSSLGTRATDTQY
TRBJ2-5	TRBD1	TRBV29-1	SVEGGQGIALETQY
TRBJ1-1	.	TRBV12-3/TRBV12-4	ASSPDIQNTEAF
TRBJ2-7	.	TRBV7-6	ASSLGGVGYEQY
TRBJ2-3	.	TRBV29-1	SVLTIRTDTQY
TRBJ1-5	.	TRBV10-3	AISPEQGIVNQPQH
TRBJ2-7	TRBD1	TRBV5-1	ASSWGTGVYEQY
TRBJ2-7	TRBD1	TRBV9	ASSVETGGAKSEQY
TRBJ1-2	TRBD1	TRBV6-5	ASSYGGQRTYGYT
TRBJ1-1	.	TRBV5-1	ASSGTGLNTEAF
TRBJ2-1	TRBD1	TRBV6-2/TRBV6-3	ASSLEGRGYNEQF